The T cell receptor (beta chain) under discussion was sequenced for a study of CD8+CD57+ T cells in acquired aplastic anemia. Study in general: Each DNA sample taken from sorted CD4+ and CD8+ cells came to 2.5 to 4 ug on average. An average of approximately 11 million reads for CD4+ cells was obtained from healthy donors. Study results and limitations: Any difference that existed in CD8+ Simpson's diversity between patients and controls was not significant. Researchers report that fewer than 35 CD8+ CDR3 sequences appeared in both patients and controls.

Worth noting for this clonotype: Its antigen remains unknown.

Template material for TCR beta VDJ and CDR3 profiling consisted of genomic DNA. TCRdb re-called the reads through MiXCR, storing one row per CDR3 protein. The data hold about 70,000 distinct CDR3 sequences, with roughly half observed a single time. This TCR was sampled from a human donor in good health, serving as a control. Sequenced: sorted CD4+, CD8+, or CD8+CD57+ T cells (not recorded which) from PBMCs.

This CDR3 reads CASSLAVGAETQYF. The CDR3 DNA is TGTGCCAGCAGCTTAGCGGTGGGGGCAGAGACCCAGTACTTC. The rearrangement links TRBV7-8 to TRBJ2-5; D possibly corresponds to TRBD1 (6 bases). The CDR3 runs to 14 residues. Per the germline V gene, CDR1 is SGHVS and CDR2 is FQNEAQ. V gave up 0 bases and J gave up 4 bases, with 9 bases separating them.